This is a list of T cell receptor beta chains from one sample in a study of blood T cell repertoires in COVID-19. Produced via immunoSEQ multiplex PCR; TCRdb's table is partial and in-frame only. This sample carries 250,000 to 350,000 clones, roughly 88% of them seen once, and the ten largest clones take 2.9%. The sample was peripheral blood. The receptors here all came from a woman aged 30 to 39 with COVID-19, enrolled during active disease. Both conserved end residues are part of each CDR3. The D gene is left open where the match is weak. Only part of the rows carry a size: once, few, many, or a class if the clone is expanded.

j_call clone_size d_call v_call cdr3_nt cdr3_aa
TRBJ2-7 - - TRBV7-6 TGTGCCAGCAGCTTTGGAGGGCCGTCCTACGAGCAGTACTTC CASSFGGPSYEQYF
TRBJ2-6 - - TRBV27 TGTGCCAGCAGTCCTCGGGCCTCCGGGAGCCTATCCTCTGGGGCCAACGTCCTGACTTTC CASSPRASGSLSSGANVLTF
TRBJ1-2 few - TRBV7-2 TGTGCCAGCAGCGTCCTGCGACAGGATGGCTACACCTTC CASSVLRQDGYTF
TRBJ1-6 once - TRBV7-2 TGTGCCAGCAGCTTATCGGGGCAGGGGTCCTATAATTCACCCCTCCACTTT CASSLSGQGSYNSPLHF
TRBJ2-7 - - TRBV2 TGTGCCAGCAGCCAGGGGACACTCTACGAGCAGTACTTC CASSQGTLYEQYF
TRBJ1-2 - TRBD1 TRBV3-1/TRBV3-2 TGTGCCAGCAGCCAAGTTCGGGGGACAGATGGCTACACCTTC CASSQVRGTDGYTF
TRBJ1-2 - - TRBV14 TGTGCCAGCAGCCAATTATTCCCAACGGGGAACTATGGCTACACCTTC CASSQLFPTGNYGYTF
TRBJ1-2 - TRBD1 TRBV28 TGTGCCAGCAGTTCGGGACAGGCGTCCGGTGGCTACACCTTC CASSSGQASGGYTF
TRBJ1-1 - - TRBV28 TGTGCCAGCGGGGATTCCCGGGCGGGAGCTTTCTTT CASGDSRAGAFF
TRBJ1-1 - - TRBV18 TGTGCCAGCTCAAAAGGGGGGGGAGACACTGAAGCTTTCTTT CASSKGGGDTEAFF
TRBJ1-1 - TRBD1 TRBV29-1 TGCAGCGTTGAAGGCGACAGGGACACTGAAGCTTTCTTT CSVEGDRDTEAFF
TRBJ1-1 - - TRBV5-1 TGCGCCAGCAGCTTGGGAGGGGGGGCGAACACTGAAGCTTTCTTT CASSLGGGANTEAFF
TRBJ1-5 - - TRBV27 TGTGCCAGCAGTTACAGGGGCAATCAGCCCCAGCATTTT CASSYRGNQPQHF
TRBJ2-4 - - TRBV19 TGTGCCAGTAGTATTCCTCAGACTCAACTGTACTTC CASSIPQTQLYF
TRBJ1-5 - TRBD1 TRBV30 TGTGCCTGGAGTGTTGCCGTGGGGACAGGGGGGCAGCCCCAGCATTTT CAWSVAVGTGGQPQHF
TRBJ1-2 - TRBD1 TRBV29-1 TGCAGCGTAAACCGGGCTGACAGGGGGTCAAACTATGGCTACACCTTC CSVNRADRGSNYGYTF
TRBJ1-5 - - TRBV10-3 TGTGCCACCGGGACTAATCAGCCCCAGCATTTT CATGTNQPQHF
TRBJ1-1 - TRBD1 TRBV30 TGTGCCTGGATGGGACAGGGGGGAACTGAAGCTTTCTTT CAWMGQGGTEAFF
TRBJ2-7 - - TRBV20-1 TGCAGTGCTCTATTCTCCTACGAGCAGTACTTC CSALFSYEQYF
TRBJ2-6 once - TRBV5-1 TGCGCCAGCAGCCCCGCGTTAGTTGCTGGGGCCAACGTCCTGACTTTC CASSPALVAGANVLTF
TRBJ2-5 - - TRBV10-3 TGTGCCATCAGTGAGGGACAGGCGGGGGAGACCCAGTACTTC CAISEGQAGETQYF
TRBJ1-2 - TRBD1 TRBV5-1 TGCGCCAGCAGCTCACAGGGGGCCTCCTATGGCTACACCTTC CASSSQGASYGYTF
TRBJ2-5 - TRBD1 TRBV5-4 TGTGCCAGCAGCTCATTCCGGGACAGGAAAGAGACCCAGTACTTC CASSSFRDRKETQYF
TRBJ1-5 - - TRBV28 TGTGCCAGCAGGGGGGGGGATCAGGTAAGCAATCAGCCCCAGCATTTT CASRGGDQVSNQPQHF
TRBJ1-2 - TRBD1 TRBV19 TGTGCCAGTAGTATGGGTGGACAGGGAGCCTATGGCTACACCTTC CASSMGGQGAYGYTF
TRBJ1-2 once TRBD1 TRBV29-1 TGCAGCGTTGATGATACAGGGGGCGATGGCTACACCTTC CSVDDTGGDGYTF
TRBJ1-5 - - TRBV12-5 TGTGCTAGTGGTTTAATCCAGGAACCCAATCAGCCCCAGCATTTT CASGLIQEPNQPQHF
TRBJ1-2 - TRBD1 TRBV12-3/TRBV12-4 TGTGCCAGCAGTTTAAGCAGGGGGCGAGGCTACACCTTC CASSLSRGRGYTF
TRBJ2-1 - TRBD2 TRBV29-1 TGCAGCGCTAAGACTAGCCCCAACGTGGGCAATGAGCAGTTCTTC CSAKTSPNVGNEQFF
TRBJ1-2 - - TRBV6-5 TGTGCCAGCAGTTCCGGCCCCGACAGCTATGGCTACACCTTC CASSSGPDSYGYTF
TRBJ2-1 - - TRBV5-4 TGTGCCAGCAGCTTGGCGGGGTCTAGGGAGCAGTTCTTC CASSLAGSREQFF
TRBJ1-4 once TRBD1 TRBV27 TGTGCCAGCAGTTTAGACAGGGGAGATGAAAAACTGTTTTTT CASSLDRGDEKLFF
TRBJ1-1 once - TRBV7-2 TGTGCCAGCAGCTACGAGGGCCTCATCCAAGCTTTCTTT CASSYEGLIQAFF
TRBJ1-2 - - TRBV7-2 TGTGCCAGCAGCTTAGTTCAACTCTATGGCTACACCTTC CASSLVQLYGYTF
TRBJ2-3 - TRBD1 TRBV29-1 TGCAGCGGGGGGACAGGGGGTAGCACAGATACGCAGTATTTT CSGGTGGSTDTQYF
TRBJ1-3 once - TRBV28 TGTGCCAGCAGTAAATCGGGGCCAGGGGTGAAAAACACCATATATTTT CASSKSGPGVKNTIYF
TRBJ2-1 - TRBD2 TRBV5-8 TGTGCCAGCAGCTTAGGGCCCCTTACTAGCGGGAGTTTATACAATGAGCAGTTCTTC CASSLGPLTSGSLYNEQFF